This T cell receptor (beta chain) was captured by sequencing in a study of blood T cell repertoires in COVID-19. Study-level background: COVID-19 samples from acute and convalescent phases originated in the United States, Italy and Spain. The analysed material was cDNA or gDNA that came from T cells, B-cell-depleted T cells, or PBMCs.

CDR3 size: 11 residues. CDR1 and CDR2 from the germline V gene are MDHEN and SYDVKM. The V gene lost 8 bases and the J gene lost 1 base, with 5 bases spanning the gap. In the authors' workflow: For nucleated cells, counts were estimated from reference gene primer amplification. Method: immunoSEQ multiplex PCR; TCRdb's copy keeps in-frame clones and lacks some. D and trimming were read from the DNA, whereas the V and J calls and clone size are those reported in that table. The data show under 35,000 clones, with about nine tenths seen just once and 7.7% held by the top ten. The origin of this receptor is a woman aged 45-65 years with active COVID-19. This rearrangement joins TRBV28 to TRBJ1-2; D not resolved. Input material: peripheral blood. The CDR3 coding sequence is TGTGCCAGCGAGAGTAACTATGGCTACACCTTC. It encodes CASESNYGYTF.